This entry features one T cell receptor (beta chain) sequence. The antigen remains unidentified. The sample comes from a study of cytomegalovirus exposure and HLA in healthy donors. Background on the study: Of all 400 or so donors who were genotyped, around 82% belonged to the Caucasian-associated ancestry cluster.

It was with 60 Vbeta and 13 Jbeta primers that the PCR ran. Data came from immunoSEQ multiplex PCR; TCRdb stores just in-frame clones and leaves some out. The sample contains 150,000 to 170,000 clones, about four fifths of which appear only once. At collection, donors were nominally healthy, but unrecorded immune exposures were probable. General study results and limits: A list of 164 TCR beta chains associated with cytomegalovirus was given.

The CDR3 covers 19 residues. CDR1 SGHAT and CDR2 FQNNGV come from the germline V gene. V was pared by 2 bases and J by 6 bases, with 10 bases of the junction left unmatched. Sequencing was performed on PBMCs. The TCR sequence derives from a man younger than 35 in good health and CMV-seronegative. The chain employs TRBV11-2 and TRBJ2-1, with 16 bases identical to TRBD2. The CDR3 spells CASSLRPGTSGGAANEQFF. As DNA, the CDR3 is TGTGCCAGCAGCTTACGTCCCGGGACTAGCGGGGGGGCGGCCAATGAGCAGTTCTTC.